The subject of this entry is one T cell receptor (beta chain). No antigen is known for it. Germline CDR1 reads SGHTA; CDR2 reads FQGNSA. The CDR3 has 14 residues. With 4 bases removed from V and 6 bases from J, the gap between germline ends came to 12 bases. This sample stems from a study of T-cell memory formation after mild COVID-19. Overall study: TCR clusters mostly belonged to single donors.

One entry per CDR3 protein, called by TCRdb with MiXCR from the 5' RACE reads. The sample contains more than 300,000 distinct CDR3 sequences, roughly an eighth of which appear only once. Broader study findings: The finding that pre-infection memory included some responding clones suggested that cross-reactive memory joined.

Source material: PBMCs or a T cell subset sorted from them (not recorded which). The source of this sequence is a man between 18 and 29 years old who had mild COVID-19 (a few samples of this study predate the infection). Cell type and time point are not known. The V gene is TRBV7-2, the J gene TRBJ2-2; D uncertain. The CDR3 here is CASSYSVGSGELFF. The CDR3 DNA sequence: TGTGCCAGCAGCTATAGTGTAGGGTCCGGGGAGCTGTTTTTT. The whole variable domain, remainder taken from reference TRBV7-2 and TRBJ2-2, is GAGVSQSPSNKVTEKGKDVELRCDPISGHTALYWYRQSLGQGLEFLIYFQGNSAPDKSGLPSDRFSAERTGGSVSTLTIQRTQQEDSAVYLCASSYSVGSGELFFGEGSRLTVL.